This T cell receptor beta chain was identified during a study of T-cell memory formation after mild COVID-19. The CDR3 contains 13 residues. Germline V gene lookup returns CDR1 SGHRS and CDR2 YFSETQ. V was pared by 2 bases and J by 6 bases, with 8 bases between. MiXCR was run by TCRdb on the 5' RACE reads, yielding one entry per CDR3 protein. Of approximately 150,000 distinct CDR3 sequences in the sample, about 19% were seen once. V and J are TRBV5-1 and TRBJ2-2, with D unresolved. Source material: PBMCs or a T cell subset sorted from them (not recorded which). The receptor was derived from an adult woman who had mild COVID-19 (a few samples of this study predate the infection). Cell type and time point are not known. CDR3 nucleotide sequence: TGCGCCAGCAGCTTAATGCCCCCCGGGGAGCTGTTTTTT. This codes for CASSLMPPGELFF.